Listed below are T cell receptor beta chains from one sample, sequenced in a study of T cell responses to AZD1222 COVID-19 vaccine. The assay was immunoSEQ multiplex PCR, and TCRdb's table has in-frame clones only and misses some. The sample holds 97,000 or so clones, 88% seen once. The source was peripheral blood, collected on day 0 of AZD1222 vaccination. Every receptor here comes from an adult in good health. The CDR3 runs from the conserved cysteine through the conserved F or W. The order of the fields is D gene, V gene, CDR3 protein. The D gene is left open where the match is weak.

>NA|TRBV28
CASKFTMGDTISYNEQFF
>TRBD1|TRBV4-1
CASSQALTDRARYEQYF
>TRBD1|TRBV5-4
CASSGTGNMNTEAFF
>NA|TRBV24-1
CATSDHQGAGYTF
>NA|TRBV12-3/TRBV12-4
CASSLSGGYTF
>TRBD1|TRBV28
CASSGDSPSNQPQHF
>TRBD2|TRBV7-3
CASRAGEVTGELFF
>NA|TRBV28
CASSFRAAYSNQPQHF
>NA|TRBV11-3
CASSLGSQGFSDTQYF
>NA|TRBV5-1
CASSAPPYREQYF
>NA|TRBV2
CASVLQARSSGNTIYF
>NA|TRBV30
CAWSPGASAENEQFF
>NA|TRBV7-9
CASSLSFTNTIYF
>TRBD1|TRBV5-4
CASSHRDRGGDEQYF
>NA|TRBV23-1
CARDTVYEQYF
>TRBD2|TRBV29-1
CGTGTKNLDTQYF
>TRBD2|TRBV7-2
CASSSELAGDNEQFF
>TRBD2|TRBV11-2
CASSLGTSGRAGQFF
>TRBD1|TRBV7-9
CASSATGAETEAFF
>TRBD1|TRBV7-2
CASSLVGGEGYEKLFF
>TRBD2|TRBV7-9
CASSLEGTSGITQETQYF
>NA|TRBV19
CASSIVSGEPQHF
>TRBD2|TRBV7-2
CASSSSRTSGNHYNEQFF
>NA|TRBV11-2
CASSSRPRGTKNIQYF
>NA|TRBV20-1
CSASVSTNEKLFF
>TRBD1|TRBV5-5
CASSLVWDSWNNQPQHF
>NA|TRBV7-9
CASSITAGIVGGYTF
>NA|TRBV9
CASSVDPAVNQPQHF
>NA|TRBV3-1/TRBV3-2
CASSQTTGRETQYF
>TRBD2|TRBV28
CASSPPSGRIYNEQFF
>NA|TRBV16
CASSQTGKETQYF
>NA|TRBV5-1
CASSLFQTTEAFF
>NA|TRBV7-2
CASSLRWNNQPQHF
>NA|TRBV14
CASSGGGGYTF
>NA|TRBV28
CASSFVDSYQPQHF
>NA|TRBV25-1
CASSEFIGQNTEAFF
>TRBD2|TRBV9
CASSRDPSGRGADTQYF
>NA|TRBV4-1
CASSQESWETTDTQYF
>TRBD1|TRBV29-1
CSVWDRQETQYF
>TRBD2|TRBV7-2
CASSLALAGADTQYF
>NA|TRBV30
CAWSVRASYGYTF
>NA|TRBV19
CASSTIRELDGELFF
>NA|TRBV7-3
CASSLVGGTNTGELFF
>NA|TRBV6-4
CASSDSSGPYNEQFF
>TRBD1|TRBV4-2
CASSRGDRDSGNTIYF
>NA|TRBV30
CAWSRVSNQPQHF
>NA|TRBV13
CASSSWGGDYNSPLHF
>NA|TRBV4-1
CASSQIGRNTGELFF
>NA|TRBV5-1
CASSRRTPATSGANVLTF
>TRBD1|TRBV19
CASRDSGGTEAFF
>TRBD1|TRBV29-1
CSVQGGQRYGYTF